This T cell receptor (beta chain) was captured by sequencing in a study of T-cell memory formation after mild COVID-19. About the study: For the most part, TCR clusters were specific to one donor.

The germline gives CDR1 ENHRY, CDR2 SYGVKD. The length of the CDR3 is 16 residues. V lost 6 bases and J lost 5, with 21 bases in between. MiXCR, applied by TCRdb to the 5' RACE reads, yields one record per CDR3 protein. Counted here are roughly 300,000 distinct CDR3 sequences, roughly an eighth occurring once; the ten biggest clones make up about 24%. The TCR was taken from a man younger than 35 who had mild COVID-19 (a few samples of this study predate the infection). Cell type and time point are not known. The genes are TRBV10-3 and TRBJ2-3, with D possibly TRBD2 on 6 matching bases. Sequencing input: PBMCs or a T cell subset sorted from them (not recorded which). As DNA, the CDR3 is TGTGCCATCAGCCTAGCCGGGGGTCCCTCAGGAGATACGCAGTATTTT. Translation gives CAISLAGGPSGDTQYF.